The rows below give T cell receptor beta chains drawn from one sample of a study of blood T cell repertoires in COVID-19. Method: immunoSEQ multiplex PCR; TCRdb's copy keeps in-frame clones and lacks some. The sample includes approximately 50,000 clones, roughly 86% of them seen just once. The sample was peripheral blood. The receptors were gathered from a man at least 80 years old with active or convalescent COVID-19. The CDR3 runs from the conserved cysteine through the conserved F or W. The D gene is left open where the match is weak. Clone sizes are given selectively: once, few, many, or a class where the clone is expanded.

length	V	J	D	size	CDR3	DNA
14	TRBV3-1/TRBV3-2	TRBJ2-3	.	.	CASSQDRGFDTQYF	TGTGCCAGCAGCCAAGATCGGGGGTTCGATACGCAGTATTTT
13	TRBV5-5	TRBJ1-1	.	few	CASSLERYTEAFF	TGTGCCAGCAGCTTGGAACGGTACACTGAAGCTTTCTTT
16	TRBV7-2	TRBJ1-1	.	few	CASSLNSGLGDTEAFF	TGTGCCAGCAGCTTAAACTCAGGGTTAGGGGACACTGAAGCTTTCTTT
15	TRBV7-2	TRBJ2-5	TRBD2	.	CASSLRLAGQETQYF	TGTGCCAGCAGCTTAAGGCTAGCGGGGCAAGAGACCCAGTACTTC
14	TRBV10-2	TRBJ1-6	.	.	CASSGEPYNSPLHF	TGCGCCAGCAGTGGAGAGCCCTATAATTCACCCCTCCACTTT
15	TRBV19	TRBJ2-1	.	.	CASREQHSSYNEQFF	TGTGCCAGTAGGGAACAGCATAGCTCCTACAATGAGCAGTTCTTC
15	TRBV5-1	TRBJ2-2	TRBD2	.	CASTRTSANTGELFF	TGCGCCAGCACCAGGACTAGCGCGAACACCGGGGAGCTGTTTTTT
15	TRBV28	TRBJ2-7	TRBD1	.	CASSPDRVSSYEQYF	TGTGCCAGCAGTCCCGACAGGGTGAGCTCCTACGAGCAGTACTTC
14	TRBV25-1	TRBJ2-5	TRBD1	.	CASSDNRGLGTQYF	TGTGCCAGCAGTGACAACAGGGGGCTGGGGACCCAGTACTTC
14	TRBV2	TRBJ2-3	.	.	CASSEDTLGNTQYF	TGTGCCAGCAGTGAGGACACGCTTGGGAATACGCAGTATTTT
14	TRBV19	TRBJ2-3	TRBD2	.	CASTRGGASDTQYF	TGTGCCAGTACCCGCGGGGGGGCGTCAGATACGCAGTATTTT
18	TRBV28	TRBJ2-1	TRBD2	once	CASSSSTSGRGPYNEQFF	TGTGCCAGCAGTTCTTCCACTAGCGGGAGGGGACCCTACAATGAGCAGTTCTTC
15	TRBV5-4	TRBJ2-3	.	few	CASSSRAGSGDTQYF	TGTGCCAGCAGCTCACGAGCGGGCTCGGGAGATACGCAGTATTTT
16	TRBV4-3	TRBJ1-4	TRBD1	.	CASSQVTQGVNEKLFF	TGCGCCAGCAGCCAAGTTACACAGGGGGTTAATGAAAAACTGTTTTTT
15	TRBV5-6	TRBJ2-3	.	.	CASSLDRAGPDTQYF	TGTGCCAGCAGCTTGGACAGGGCTGGCCCAGATACGCAGTATTTT
11	TRBV28	TRBJ1-3	.	.	CASSSLYTIYF	TGTGCCAGCAGTTCTCTATATACCATATATTTT
15	TRBV5-1	TRBJ2-1	TRBD1	.	CASSSRQGSYNEQFF	TGCGCCAGCAGCTCACGACAGGGGTCTTACAATGAGCAGTTCTTC
13	TRBV19	TRBJ2-1	TRBD1	.	CASSISTGGEQFF	TGTGCCAGTAGTATATCAACAGGGGGAGAGCAGTTCTTC
14	TRBV11-3	TRBJ2-2	.	.	CASSLDPQNGELFF	TGTGCCAGCAGCTTAGATCCCCAGAACGGGGAGCTGTTTTTT
15	TRBV5-1	TRBJ2-7	TRBD2	.	CASSLTSGHSYEQYF	TGCGCCAGCAGCCTGACTAGCGGGCATTCCTACGAGCAGTACTTC
19	TRBV5-1	TRBJ2-5	TRBD2	.	CASSFRLAGGPPKKETQYF	TGCGCCAGCAGCTTCCGACTAGCGGGAGGGCCACCTAAGAAAGAGACCCAGTACTTC
15	TRBV7-2	TRBJ2-1	.	once	CASSLGTGDYNEQFF	TGTGCCAGCAGTCTAGGGACTGGGGACTACAATGAGCAGTTCTTC
15	TRBV7-2	TRBJ1-2	.	.	CASSAETTAFYGYTF	TGTGCCAGCAGCGCCGAAACGACAGCCTTCTATGGCTACACCTTC
14	TRBV7-2	TRBJ2-7	.	.	CASSPWELSYEQYF	TGTGCCAGCAGCCCATGGGAGCTCTCCTACGAGCAGTACTTC
16	TRBV4-1	TRBJ1-2	TRBD1	.	CASSRTKRTGAVGYTF	TGCGCCAGCAGCCGTACGAAACGGACAGGGGCAGTTGGCTACACCTTC
15	TRBV19	TRBJ1-5	.	.	CASSRRFYSNQPQHF	TGTGCCAGTAGTAGGAGGTTTTATAGCAATCAGCCCCAGCATTTT
13	TRBV27	TRBJ2-4	.	.	CASRSLAKNIQYF	TGTGCCAGCAGGAGTCTAGCCAAAAACATTCAGTACTTC
13	TRBV9	TRBJ1-3	.	.	CASSVAGGNTIYF	TGTGCCAGCAGCGTAGCTGGGGGGAACACCATATATTTT
20	TRBV20-1	TRBJ2-3	TRBD2	.	CSASLWASGGRVPSTDTQYF	TGCAGTGCTAGTCTTTGGGCTAGCGGGGGGCGCGTACCAAGCACAGATACGCAGTATTTT
15	TRBV19	TRBJ2-1	.	.	CASSGNLISGNEQFF	TGTGCCAGTAGCGGTAATCTTATTTCCGGCAATGAGCAGTTCTTC
16	TRBV10-3	TRBJ2-6	.	.	CAISGWSDSGANVLTF	TGTGCCATCAGCGGGTGGTCCGATTCTGGGGCCAACGTCCTGACTTTC
14	TRBV28	TRBJ1-3	.	.	CATHVRGRRNTIYF	TGTGCCACCCACGTTCGGGGAAGAAGAAACACCATATATTTT
14	TRBV5-1	TRBJ1-1	.	.	CASSFPTGTTEAFF	TGCGCCAGCAGCTTCCCTACAGGGACCACTGAAGCTTTCTTT
15	TRBV7-2	TRBJ1-4	.	.	CASSYVGGTNEKLFF	TGTGCCAGCAGCTATGTAGGGGGAACTAATGAAAAACTGTTTTTT
14	TRBV19	TRBJ1-2	TRBD1	.	CASRGTGGTGGYTF	TGTGCCAGTAGGGGGACAGGGGGAACGGGAGGCTACACCTTC
15	TRBV18	TRBJ2-7	TRBD2	.	CASSPSTSGRDVQYF	TGTGCCAGCTCACCAAGCACTAGCGGGAGAGATGTGCAGTACTTC
19	TRBV6-6	TRBJ2-7	TRBD2	.	CASSQRGLAGPAWSYEQYF	TGTGCCAGCAGTCAACGAGGTCTAGCGGGACCCGCTTGGAGCTACGAGCAGTACTTC
11	TRBV11-2	TRBJ2-7	.	once	CASSAAYEQYF	TGTGCCAGCAGCGCGGCCTACGAGCAGTACTTC
17	TRBV19	TRBJ1-1	TRBD1	.	CASSYRQGVNMNTEAFF	TGTGCCAGTAGTTACAGACAGGGGGTAAACATGAACACTGAAGCTTTCTTT
15	TRBV6-2/TRBV6-3	TRBJ1-4	TRBD1	few	CASSDPGQGNEKLFF	TGTGCCAGCAGTGACCCGGGACAGGGTAATGAAAAACTGTTTTTT